Included here is one T cell receptor (beta chain) sequence, with context. The clone's antigen remains unknown. No much larger clone exists at a distance of one base, and base qualities are not known. Receptor libraries were prepared by RT-PCR. Reads for this sample came from an Illumina HiSeq 2500. TCRdb handled the public reads itself, with Q25 trimming in fastp and clone calling in MiXCR, and kept productive beta chains. CDR3 protein duplicates are merged, each entry listing the most common genes and DNA. For this sample the table gives about 190,000 distinct CDR3 sequences, of which about 15% were detected only once. The ten largest clones capture about 25% of the sample. The data originate from a study of response to subunit inactivated influenza vaccine (dated by TCRdb to between 2018 and 2020). For the wider study: Deep quantitative profiling of the T cell receptor repertoire was used in the study to follow responses to a trivalent subunit inactivated influenza vaccine. Results the study describes overall, beyond this receptor: According to the authors, only a limited number of new T cells may be recruited by each seasonal influenza vaccination.

Cut back by 1 base and 4 bases, the V and J ends lie 8 bases apart. CDR1 and CDR2 are drawn from the germline V gene: SGHTA, FQGNSA. The CDR3 runs 14 residues from the cysteine to the phenylalanine. The retained sequence is limited to the CDR3, 42 bases, with the frame set at the first base. The chain joins TRBV7-2 to TRBJ1-3, with the D gene call left open. The starting material was CD8+ T cells sorted from PBMCs, obtained around 5 days after vaccination. The clonotype originates from a man aged 50 to 60 who received an inactivated influenza vaccine. Donor details come from another sample of the same person, matched by shared clones. In nucleotide form, the sequence is TGTGCCAGCAGCTTAGGGGGTACCGGAAACACCATATATTTT. This gives the protein CASSLGGTGNTIYF. Joined to the reference TRBV7-2 and TRBJ1-3 proteins, this CDR3 gives the full variable domain: GAGVSQSPSNKVTEKGKDVELRCDPISGHTALYWYRQSLGQGLEFLIYFQGNSAPDKSGLPSDRFSAERTGGSVSTLTIQRTQQEDSAVYLCASSLGGTGNTIYFGEGSWLTVV.